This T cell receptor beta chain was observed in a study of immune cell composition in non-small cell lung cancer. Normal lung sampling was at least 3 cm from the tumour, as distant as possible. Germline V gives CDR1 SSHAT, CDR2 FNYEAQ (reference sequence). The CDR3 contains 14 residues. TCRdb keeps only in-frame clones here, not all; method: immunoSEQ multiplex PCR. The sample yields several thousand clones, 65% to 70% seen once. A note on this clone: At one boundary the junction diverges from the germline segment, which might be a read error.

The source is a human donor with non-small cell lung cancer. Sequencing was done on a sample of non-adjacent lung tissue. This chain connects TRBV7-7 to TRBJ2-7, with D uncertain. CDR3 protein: CASSSSPTLGEQYF. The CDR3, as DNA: TGTGCTAGCAGCTCTTCCCCAACCCTAGGCGAGCAGTACTTC.